This T cell receptor beta chain was identified during a study of OX40 agonist ivuxolimab in advanced cancers. This clone has just one count. Method: immunoSEQ multiplex PCR; TCRdb's copy keeps in-frame clones and lacks some. The table has 70,000 to 85,000 clones, about four fifths seen once. V dropped 2 bases and J dropped 5 bases, with 7 bases sitting between them. This CDR3 spans 12 amino acids. The germline V gene has CDR1 MNHEY and CDR2 SMNVEV (reference sequence). Material: CD4+ or CD8+ T cells sorted from blood, obtained in a trial of the OX40 agonist ivuxolimab. The TCR was taken from an adult with an advanced solid tumor such as melanoma, head and neck, liver or kidney cancer. The rearrangement links TRBV27 to TRBJ2-7; D is unresolved. The CDR3 DNA reads TGTGCCAGCAGTTTAAATAGAAACGAGCAGTACTTC. Translation: CASSLNRNEQYF.